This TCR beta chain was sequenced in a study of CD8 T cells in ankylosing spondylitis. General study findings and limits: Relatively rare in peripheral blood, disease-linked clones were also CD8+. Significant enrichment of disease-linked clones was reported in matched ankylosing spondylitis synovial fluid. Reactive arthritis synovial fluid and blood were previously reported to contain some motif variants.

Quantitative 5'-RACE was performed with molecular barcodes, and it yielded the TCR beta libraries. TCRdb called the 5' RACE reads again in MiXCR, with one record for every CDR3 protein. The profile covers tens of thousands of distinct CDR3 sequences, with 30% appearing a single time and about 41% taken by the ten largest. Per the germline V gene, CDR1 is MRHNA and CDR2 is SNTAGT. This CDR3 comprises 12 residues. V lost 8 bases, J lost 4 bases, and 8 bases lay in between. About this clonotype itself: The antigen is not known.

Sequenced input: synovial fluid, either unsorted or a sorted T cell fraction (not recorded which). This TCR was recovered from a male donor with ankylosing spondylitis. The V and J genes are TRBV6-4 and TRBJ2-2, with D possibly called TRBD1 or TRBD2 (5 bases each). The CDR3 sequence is CASGDPTGELFF. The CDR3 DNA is TGTGCCAGCGGGGACCCCACCGGGGAGCTGTTTTTT.